The rows below give T cell receptor beta chains drawn from one sample of a study of blood T cells in healthy people across ages. TCRdb passed the 5' RACE reads through MiXCR, listing each CDR3 protein once. The data show 1.5 million to 2 million distinct CDR3 sequences, about 35% seen once. The sample taken for sequencing was blood. The receptor set was obtained from a woman in her twenties or thirties in good health. Each CDR3 is given with its conserved first and last residue. D genes are given only for firm matches. Only some rows state a clone size, as once, few, many or a class for expanded clones.

abundance: -; j_gene: TRBJ2-1; v_gene: TRBV27; d_gene: -; CDR3nt: TGTGCCAGCAGTTTATTTCTAGGATCGATCAAGTTCTTC; CDR3aa: CASSLFLGSIKFF
abundance: -; j_gene: TRBJ2-5; v_gene: TRBV3-1; d_gene: -; CDR3nt: TGTGCCAGCAGAACCCGGCAGGGCCCACTGAGGGAGACCCAGTACTTC; CDR3aa: CASRTRQGPLRETQYF
abundance: -; j_gene: TRBJ2-5; v_gene: TRBV6-1; d_gene: TRBD2; CDR3nt: TGTGCCAGCACTAGCGGGGGGTTGAAAGAGACCCAGTACTTC; CDR3aa: CASTSGGLKETQYF
abundance: few; j_gene: TRBJ1-2; v_gene: TRBV6-4; d_gene: TRBD1; CDR3nt: TGTGCCAGCAGTGACTCAAGGGGGCGAGGCTACACCTTC; CDR3aa: CASSDSRGRGYTF
abundance: -; j_gene: TRBJ1-6; v_gene: TRBV9; d_gene: TRBD1; CDR3nt: TGTGCCAGCAGCGTAGGATGGGACAGGGCCCCTTATAATTCACCCCTCCACTTT; CDR3aa: CASSVGWDRAPYNSPLHF
abundance: few; j_gene: TRBJ1-2; v_gene: TRBV7-6; d_gene: -; CDR3nt: TGTGCCAGCAGCCTAAAAGGGGGGTCGGGGTATGGCTACACCTTC; CDR3aa: CASSLKGGSGYGYTF
abundance: -; j_gene: TRBJ1-5; v_gene: TRBV27; d_gene: -; CDR3nt: TGTGCCAGCTCACGCCGGGGGGCGGATCAGCCCCAGCATTTT; CDR3aa: CASSRRGADQPQHF
abundance: many; j_gene: TRBJ2-7; v_gene: TRBV29-1; d_gene: TRBD1; CDR3nt: TGCAGCGTTCGCGCCAGGGGGACCTACGAGCAGTACTTC; CDR3aa: CSVRARGTYEQYF
abundance: -; j_gene: TRBJ2-1; v_gene: TRBV12-3/TRBV12-4; d_gene: -; CDR3nt: TGTGCCAGCACTTCCCTCCTAGCCAACTCCTACAATGAGCAGTTCTTC; CDR3aa: CASTSLLANSYNEQFF
abundance: few; j_gene: TRBJ2-3; v_gene: TRBV5-1; d_gene: TRBD2; CDR3nt: TGCGCCAGCAGCCGCCCGGGACTACCCCGATCGGGGGATACGCAGTATTTT; CDR3aa: CASSRPGLPRSGDTQYF
abundance: few; j_gene: TRBJ2-1; v_gene: TRBV20-1; d_gene: -; CDR3nt: TGCAGTGCCCCCACCGGGGAACGTTTAAGTGAGCAGTTCTTC; CDR3aa: CSAPTGERLSEQFF
abundance: few; j_gene: TRBJ2-6; v_gene: TRBV25-1; d_gene: -; CDR3nt: TGTGCCAGCAGTGGGCCCGTAGGGGCCAACGTCCTGACTTTC; CDR3aa: CASSGPVGANVLTF